These 32 T cell receptor beta chains originate from one sample sequenced in a study of cytomegalovirus exposure and HLA in healthy donors. Both 60 Vbeta primers and 13 Jbeta primers went into the PCR. Assay used: immunoSEQ multiplex PCR; TCRdb lists only in-frame clones, some missing. The repertoire holds 150,000 or so clones, with over 80% as singletons. Sequencing was done on a sample of PBMCs. These TCRs come from a man over 45 in good health and CMV-seropositive.

This chain links TRBV6-1 with TRBJ2-1; 10 bases are a match to TRBD2. This CDR3 region has 15 residues. V lost 1 base to trimming and J lost 9 bases; unmatched junction nucleotides: 6. Germline V gene sequence: CDR1 MNHNS, CDR2 SASEGT. The CDR3 coding sequence is TGTGCCAGCAGTGAAGTCCTAGCGGGGGCGGGTGAGCAGTTCTTC. The encoded protein is CASSEVLAGAGEQFF.

This clone was counted a few times. One end of the junction is discordant with germline, which a read error may explain. J is TRBJ1-2 and V is TRBV5-4, with D possibly matching TRBD1 (6 bases). The CDR3 contains 14 residues. Germline V gene data show CDR1 as SGHNT and CDR2 as YYREEE (reference sequence). CDR3 nucleotides: TGTGCCAGCACCTTGGGGGGCGTCGGCTATGGCTACACCTTC. Amino acids: CASTLGGVGYGYTF.

This clone was observed a single time. The V and J genes are TRBV6-1 and TRBJ2-5; 7 nucleotides align to TRBD2. Per germline, CDR1 MNHNS and CDR2 SASEGT. The CDR3 consists of 14 residues. With 2 bases clipped from V and 7 bases from J, the junction kept 7 bases outside the gene matches. CDR3 coding DNA: TGTGCCAGCAGTGAACCGCGGGGGAGGTGGACCCAGTACTTC. Protein: CASSEPRGRWTQYF.

V and J are TRBV7-9 and TRBJ1-2; TRBD1 matches at 9 bases. With V trimmed by 2 bases and J by 13 bases, 14 bases remained unmatched. The CDR3 length is 15 residues. The germline gives CDR1 SEHNR, CDR2 FQNEAQ (reference sequence). CDR3 sequence (DNA): TGTGCCAGCAGCTTACTGATTCGGGACAGGGAAGGCGGCACCTTC. Encoded protein: CASSLLIRDREGGTF. Variable domain in full (rest from reference TRBV7-9 and TRBJ1-2): DTGVSQNPRHKITKRGQNVTFRCDPISEHNRLYWYRQTLGQGPEFLTYFQNEAQLEKSRLLSDRFSAERPKGSFSTLEIQRTEQGDSAMYLCASSLLIRDREGGTFGSGTRLTVV.

The chain's CDR3 is CASSQDRDSPLHF. The CDR3 region has the DNA TGTGCCAGCAGCCAAGACAGGGATTCACCCCTCCACTTT. The chain uses TRBV4-2 and TRBJ1-6; the D gene is possibly TRBD1 (5 bases). The CDR3 is 13 residues long. Trimming took off 0 bases at V and 8 bases at J, with 5 bases between the two ends. Germline V CDR1 and CDR2: LGHNA, YNFKEQ.

The J gene is TRBJ2-7, the V gene TRBV5-1; D is unresolved. Trimming removed 1 base at V and 6 bases at J, with 17 bases between. CDR3 length: 15 amino acids. The germline gives CDR1 SGHRS, CDR2 YFSETQ. CDR3 coding DNA: TGCGCCAGCAGCTTGACTGCGGCCCGGTCGTCCGAGCAGTACTTC. This sequence encodes CASSLTAARSSEQYF. The entire variable domain, with the rest obtained from reference TRBV5-1 and TRBJ2-7, is as follows: KAGVTQTPRYLIKTRGQQVTLSCSPISGHRSVSWYQQTPGQGLQFLFEYFSETQRNKGNFPGRFSGRQFSNSRSEMNVSTLELGDSALYLCASSLTAARSSEQYFGPGTRLTVT.

CDR3: CASSTTGSSYEQYF. CDR3 sequence (DNA): TGTGCCAGTAGTACCACAGGGAGCTCCTACGAGCAGTACTTC. V usage is TRBV19 and J usage is TRBJ2-7; weak D call: TRBD1 (6 bases). The length of the CDR3 is 14 residues. Trimming removed 4 bases at V and 0 bases at J, with 10 bases between. Germline V CDR1 and CDR2: LNHDA, SQIVND (reference sequence).

The genes are TRBV7-9 and TRBJ1-6; no firm D call. Trimming shortened V by 5 bases and J by 3 bases, and 11 bases separated the two germline ends. Germline assignment: CDR1 SEHNR and CDR2 FQNEAQ (reference sequence). The CDR3 totals 15 residues. Written as DNA, the CDR3 is TGTGCCAGCAGCGACACGAACAGCTATAATTCACCCCTCCACTTT. Amino acids: CASSDTNSYNSPLHF.

A single count supports this clone. The chain couples TRBV30 to TRBJ2-7, with 10 bases fitting TRBD1. The CDR3 extends over 16 amino acids. V shed 1 base, J shed 4 bases, and the junction held 10 bases outside the gene matches. The germline V gene has CDR1 GTSNPN and CDR2 SVGIG (reference sequence). The CDR3 reads CAWSAAGQGDSYEQYF. The CDR3 DNA is TGTGCCTGGAGTGCCGCTGGACAGGGGGATTCTTACGAGCAGTACTTC.

This sequence joins TRBV28 and TRBJ1-5; D might be TRBD1 (5 bases). Germline CDR1 MDHEN, CDR2 SYDVKM. The CDR3 has 15 residues. With 6 bases removed from V and 4 bases from J, the gap between germline ends came to 16 bases. Here the CDR3 DNA reads TGTGCCAGCAGCTGGCAGGCAGGGTTGAATCAGCCCCAGCATTTT. Protein sequence: CASSWQAGLNQPQHF.

V gene TRBV7-3 combines with J gene TRBJ2-1, with D unclear. V was pared by 1 base and J by 2 bases, with 6 bases between. CDR1 and CDR2 (germline): SGHTA, FQGTGA. The CDR3 is 14 residues long. DNA for the CDR3: TGTGCCAGCAGCTTAAATGGCCCCTACAATGAGCAGTTCTTC. Protein: CASSLNGPYNEQFF.

The chain carries TRBV5-1 and TRBJ2-1, with TRBD2 matching over 9 bases. J gave up 1 base and V 4 bases, and 6 bases lay outside the gene matches. Germline V gives CDR1 SGHRS, CDR2 YFSETQ. This CDR3 spans 16 amino acids. The CDR3 reads CASSVVSGRSYNEQFF. As DNA, the CDR3 is TGCGCCAGCAGCGTCGTTAGCGGGAGATCCTACAATGAGCAGTTCTTC.

The chain couples TRBV14 to TRBJ2-7, with no clear D. Trimming shortened V by 2 bases and J by 2 bases, and 7 bases separated the two germline ends. Germline CDR1 is SGHDN and CDR2 is FVKESK. The CDR3 runs 13 residues. The CDR3 nucleotides read TGTGCCAGCAGCCAACGGGTTACCTACGAGCAGTACTTC. Translating gives CASSQRVTYEQYF.

As regards this clone: Other DNA variants within this sample encode the same CDR3. This chain joins TRBV5-1 and TRBJ2-2, with 8 bases identical to TRBD2. V shed 6 bases and J 2 bases; nucleotides not matched to a gene: 6. The CDR3 contains 15 residues. Per the germline V gene, CDR1 is SGHRS and CDR2 is YFSETQ. CDR3 sequence: CASNQAGVNTGELFF. DNA of the CDR3: TGCGCCAGCAACCAAGCGGGAGTTAACACCGGGGAGCTGTTTTTT. The entire variable domain, with the rest obtained from reference TRBV5-1 and TRBJ2-2, is as follows: KAGVTQTPRYLIKTRGQQVTLSCSPISGHRSVSWYQQTPGQGLQFLFEYFSETQRNKGNFPGRFSGRQFSNSRSEMNVSTLELGDSALYLCASNQAGVNTGELFFGEGSRLTVL.

The chain has TRBV7-2 and TRBJ1-2; D gene unclear. The V gene's germline CDR1 is SGHTA and CDR2 FQGNSA. V was shortened by 1 base and J by 0 bases, with 12 bases between the two germline ends. This CDR3 spans 16 amino acids. The CDR3 bases are TGTGCCAGCAGCTTAGATGGGCGAGCGGCTAACTATGGCTACACCTTC. Residues: CASSLDGRAANYGYTF. The whole variable domain, filled in from reference TRBV7-2 and TRBJ1-2, reads GAGVSQSPSNKVTEKGKDVELRCDPISGHTALYWYRQSLGQGLEFLIYFQGNSAPDKSGLPSDRFSAERTGGSVSTLTIQRTQQEDSAVYLCASSLDGRAANYGYTFGSGTRLTVV.

The chain employs TRBV9 and TRBJ2-5, with 9 positions matching TRBD2. There are 15 residues in the CDR3. With 4 bases clipped from V and 5 bases from J, the junction kept 9 bases outside the gene matches. Germline V gives CDR1 SGDLS, CDR2 YYNGEE. The CDR3 DNA reads as TGTGCCAGCAGCCGACTAGCGGAGCCAGCGGAGACCCAGTACTTC. Translated, it gives CASSRLAEPAETQYF.

This clone was seen only a few times. The chain is built from TRBV27 and TRBJ2-5, with 7 bases lining up with TRBD2. This CDR3 contains 14 residues. The junction had 5 bases not matched to a gene; V was cut back by 2 bases and J by 5 bases. CDR1 is MNHEY, CDR2 SMNVEV, per germline (reference sequence). The CDR3 sequence: CASSLAGVYETQYF. The CDR3 DNA sequence: TGTGCCAGCAGTTTAGCGGGAGTTTACGAGACCCAGTACTTC.

The chain links TRBV9 to TRBJ2-2; tentatively, D is TRBD1 (5 bases). V was shortened by 0 bases and J by 1 base, with 10 bases between the two germline ends. The CDR3 has 16 residues. Germline V CDR1 and CDR2: SGDLS, YYNGEE. CDR3 sequence: CASSVVPRVNTGELFF. DNA of the CDR3: TGTGCCAGCAGCGTAGTCCCCAGGGTGAACACCGGGGAGCTGTTTTTT.

A few counts support this clone. The chain couples TRBV20-1 to TRBJ1-1, with D possibly TRBD1 on 5 matching bases. This CDR3 is built from 11 residues. Looked up from germline, CDR1 is DFQATT and CDR2 is SNEGSKA (reference sequence). Trimming pared 7 bases from V and 0 bases from J, leaving 6 bases between. The CDR3 loop reads CSEGVNTEAFF. The CDR3 nucleotides read TGCAGTGAAGGGGTGAACACTGAAGCTTTCTTT.

The rearrangement links TRBV27 to TRBJ2-5, with 7 bases aligning to TRBD1. V was clipped by 6 bases and J by 4 bases; unmatched bases: 8. This CDR3 is 14 amino acids long. The germline V gene has CDR1 MNHEY and CDR2 SMNVEV (reference sequence). The CDR3 sequence is CASSRTGTVETQYF. The CDR3 coding sequence is TGTGCCAGCAGCCGAACCGGGACAGTAGAGACCCAGTACTTC.

The rearrangement links TRBV7-9 to TRBJ2-2; D perhaps matches TRBD1 (5 bases). This CDR3 spans 15 amino acids. Looked up from germline, CDR1 is SEHNR and CDR2 is FQNEAQ (reference sequence). Trimming pared 5 bases from V and 3 bases from J, leaving 13 bases between. The CDR3 DNA reads TGTGCCAGCAGCGCTCTGGGGCTGGACACCGGGGAGCTGTTTTTT. This codes for CASSALGLDTGELFF.

The rearrangement links TRBV28 to TRBJ1-2; 7 bases agree with TRBD1. J gave up 5 bases and V 7 bases, and 7 bases lay outside the gene matches. The CDR3 length is 13 residues. Germline CDR1 is MDHEN and CDR2 is SYDVKM. The CDR3 loop is CASTDRAGYGYTF. The CDR3 bases are TGTGCCAGCACCGACAGGGCTGGGTATGGCTACACCTTC.

The gene calls are TRBV11-2 and TRBJ2-1; 8 bases line up with TRBD2. CDR1 is SGHAT, CDR2 FQNNGV, per germline. The CDR3 sequence is 15 residues long. The V segment lost 5 bases and the J segment 8 bases; nucleotides outside the gene matches: 11. The chain's CDR3 is CASSQRLTSVHEQFF. The CDR3 DNA follows: TGTGCCAGCAGCCAACGGTTGACTAGCGTTCATGAGCAGTTCTTC.

In its sample, this clone was seen once. The rearrangement links TRBV28 to TRBJ2-7; possibly TRBD1 for D (6 bases). This CDR3 spans 14 amino acids. Trimming left V 4 bases short and J 1 base short, with 11 bases between. Germline V gene sequence: CDR1 MDHEN, CDR2 SYDVKM. The CDR3 reads CASSSPTGSYEQYF. The CDR3, as DNA: TGTGCCAGCAGTTCTCCCACAGGGTCCTACGAGCAGTACTTC.

The V gene is TRBV28, the J gene TRBJ2-7; D ambiguous. V was clipped by 5 bases and J by 4 bases, with 18 bases between them. Germline V gene lookup returns CDR1 MDHEN and CDR2 SYDVKM. CDR3 size: 15 residues. The CDR3 bases are TGTGCCAGCAGTCCCAAGCTCCGGGTCATTTACGAGCAGTACTTC. Amino acids: CASSPKLRVIYEQYF.

The chain couples TRBV11-2 to TRBJ2-3; 7 bases map to TRBD2. In germline, CDR1 is SGHAT, CDR2 FQNNGV. J gave up 2 bases and V 7 bases, and 6 bases lay outside the gene matches. The CDR3 consists of 14 residues. CDR3 in amino acids: CASTPGRFTDTQYF. CDR3 nucleotide sequence: TGTGCCAGCACCCCCGGGAGGTTCACAGATACGCAGTATTTT.

The chain carries TRBV5-6 and TRBJ1-2; 8 nucleotides agree with TRBD1. V lost 0 bases, J lost 2 bases, and 3 bases stayed unmatched. CDR1 SGHDT and CDR2 YYEEEE come from the germline V gene. This CDR3 spans 15 amino acids. The DNA of the CDR3 is TGTGCCAGCAGCTTGGCCGGGACAGGCAACTATGGCTACACCTTC. Residues: CASSLAGTGNYGYTF.

The V and J genes are TRBV4-1 and TRBJ2-3; the match to TRBD2 covers 15 bases. After removal of 1 base from V and 4 bases from J, the junction contained 3 bases not matched to a gene. CDR1 MGHRA and CDR2 YSYEKL come from the germline V gene. CDR3 length: 17 amino acids. The CDR3, as DNA: TGCGCCAGCAGCCAAGGGACTAGCGGGGGGGCCCCAGATACGCAGTATTTT. Translating it yields CASSQGTSGGAPDTQYF.

This clone came up once. The chain uses TRBV5-1 and TRBJ2-1; 8 nucleotides agree with TRBD2. This CDR3 is built from 15 residues. V gave up 0 bases and J gave up 3 bases; unmatched junction bases: 2. The germline gives CDR1 SGHRS, CDR2 YFSETQ. For the CDR3, the DNA is TGCGCCAGCAGCTTGGAAGGGACTAGCTACAATGAGCAGTTCTTC. It specifies CASSLEGTSYNEQFF.

The chain combines TRBV18 with TRBJ2-1, with D perhaps matching TRBD1 (5 bases). The CDR3 has 18 residues. V lost 0 bases to trimming and J lost 6 bases, with 21 bases between them. Germline values: CDR1 KGHSH, CDR2 LQKENI. In nucleotides, the CDR3 is TGTGCCAGCTCACCACCGAACATTCCGATTGTTCAGGGCAATGAGCAGTTCTTC. It is translated as CASSPPNIPIVQGNEQFF. The variable domain in full, completed from reference TRBV18 and TRBJ2-1, reads NAGVMQNPRHLVRRRGQEARLRCSPMKGHSHVYWYRQLPEEGLKFMVYLQKENIIDESGMPKERFSAEFPKEGPSILRIQQVVRGDSAAYFCASSPPNIPIVQGNEQFFGPGTRLTVL.

This chain links TRBV6-6 with TRBJ1-1, with D maybe TRBD1 (5 bases). V gave up 6 bases and J gave up 1 base, with 15 bases separating them. Germline CDR1 is MNHNY and CDR2 is SVGAGI (reference sequence). The CDR3 extends over 15 amino acids. The CDR3 region has the DNA TGTGCCAGCAGCACCCCTAAAACAGGGAACACTGAAGCTTTCTTT. This sequence encodes CASSTPKTGNTEAFF.

The chain is built from TRBV6-5 and TRBJ1-3; D unresolved. Trimming shortened V by 6 bases and J by 2 bases, and 11 bases separated the two germline ends. The CDR3 consists of 14 residues. Per germline, CDR1 MNHEY and CDR2 SVGAGI. Written as DNA, the CDR3 is TGTGCCAGCAGATCCCAAGGAGCTGGAAACACCATATATTTT. Translated, it gives CASRSQGAGNTIYF.